The TCR beta chain under discussion was sequenced for a study of graft-versus-host responses after intestinal transplantation. Overall study: All recipients were transplanted with multivisceral, liver-intestinal, or isolated intestinal grafts. Overall study results and limits: Allografts of patients with graft-donor T cell macrochimerism showed high graft-versus-host to host-versus-graft clone ratios.

As to this clone: The antigen remains undetermined.

Profiling relied on immunoSEQ multiplex PCR, and the TCRdb table lists in-frame clones only, not all of them. The data show about 66,000 clones, about 90% seen once. The V gene's germline CDR1 is SEHNR and CDR2 FQNEAQ (reference sequence). The CDR3 spans 16 residues. V shed 1 base and J shed 0 bases, with 10 bases lying between them. This clonotype originated in a human donor who received an intestinal transplant. The J gene is TRBJ2-1, the V gene TRBV7-9, with a possible D match to TRBD2 (6 bases). The starting material was unstimulated CD8+ T cells sorted from spleen or lymph node cells, obtained before intestinal transplant. This chain's CDR3 is CASSLDMGGSYNEQFF. Here the CDR3 DNA reads TGTGCCAGCAGCTTAGATATGGGAGGCTCCTACAATGAGCAGTTCTTC.